Here is one TCR beta chain with its context. Its antigen is as yet unknown. This record comes from a study of CD8+ T cells in alopecia areata. Extraction of RNA preceded its reverse transcription into cDNA, which served as the sequencing template. Data came from immunoSEQ multiplex PCR; TCRdb stores just in-frame clones and leaves some out. This table has 150,000 or so clones, more than 45% appearing once. General study findings and limits: Affected lesional scalp, above all in alopecia totalis/universalis, was more clonal than normal scalp. Scalp samples also yield sequences from resident alphabeta T cells of normal skin.

V shed 5 bases and J 7 bases; nucleotides not matched to a gene: 3. Per germline, CDR1 SEHNR and CDR2 FQNEAQ (reference sequence). This CDR3 contains 13 residues. Those with alopecia areata gave lesional scalp punch biopsies and peripheral blood. V is TRBV7-9 and J is TRBJ1-4; 8 bases are a match to TRBD1. Sequenced: CD4+ T cells sorted from blood. The source of this sequence is a human donor with alopecia areata. The CDR3 DNA reads TGTGCCAGCAGCCCCGGACAGGGTGAAAAACTGTTTTTT. Translated: CASSPGQGEKLFF. Based on the CDR3 plus reference TRBV7-9 and TRBJ1-4, the full variable domain is DTGVSQNPRHKITKRGQNVTFRCDPISEHNRLYWYRQTLGQGPEFLTYFQNEAQLEKSRLLSDRFSAERPKGSFSTLEIQRTEQGDSAMYLCASSPGQGEKLFFGSGTQLSVL.